This TCR beta chain originates from a study of T-cell memory formation after mild COVID-19. Trimming stripped 4 bases from V and 7 bases from J, with 22 bases between. There are 16 residues in the CDR3. Germline V CDR1 and CDR2: MGHRA, YSYEKL. Constant-segment-primed 5'RACE gave TCR alpha and TCR beta cDNA libraries with sample barcodes and UMIs. TCRdb used MiXCR to reprocess the 5' RACE reads, holding one entry per CDR3 protein. Here the sample spans about 300,000 distinct CDR3 sequences, 19% being singletons. Regarding the study as a whole: Later expanders leaned toward CD4+, whereas clones contracting from day 15 to 85 were balanced CD4/CD8.

This clonotype was seen only a few times. Its antigen is not identified. The rearrangement joins TRBV4-1 to TRBJ2-5, with D possibly being TRBD1 or TRBD2 (5 bases each). The clonotype was recovered from a man aged 18 to 29 who had mild COVID-19 (a few samples of this study predate the infection). Cell type and time point are not known. The material sequenced was PBMCs or a T cell subset sorted from them (not recorded which). DNA of the CDR3: TGCGCCAGCAGCCTAACCTGGACTGACAGCCGTGGGACCCAGTACTTC. It encodes CASSLTWTDSRGTQYF.